Listed here is a single TCR beta chain. V lost 5 bases to trimming and J lost 4 bases; unmatched junction nucleotides: 8. Per the germline V gene, CDR1 is SNHLY and CDR2 is FYNNEI. The CDR3 totals 15 residues. The data originate from a study of cytomegalovirus exposure and HLA in healthy donors. The PCR employed 60 Vbeta primers together with 13 Jbeta primers. Method: immunoSEQ multiplex PCR; TCRdb's copy keeps in-frame clones and lacks some. The data hold some 96,000 clones, with 55% to 75% observed a single time. Sequencing was done on a sample of PBMCs. The chain is built from TRBV2 and TRBJ1-5; 7 bases match TRBD1. The sequence was obtained from a man aged 60 to 69 in good health and CMV-seronegative. CDR3 nucleotide sequence: TGTGCCAGCAGTTGGGACAGATATAGTAATCAGCCCCAGCATTTT. Residues: CASSWDRYSNQPQHF.